This is a list of T cell receptor beta chains from one sample in a study of Ad26.COV2.S vaccination and SARS-CoV-2 variants. Assay used: immunoSEQ multiplex PCR; TCRdb lists only in-frame clones, some missing. The sample holds almost 400,000 clones, 89% seen once. Sequences were derived from peripheral blood, sampled in a trial of Ad26.COV2.S vaccine versus placebo. The receptors stem from a person between 18 and 60 years old who received the Ad26.COV2.S COVID-19 vaccine or a placebo. Both conserved end residues are part of each CDR3. D genes are given only for firm matches. Only part of the rows carry a size: once, few, many, or a class if the clone is expanded.

clone_size: NA; d_call: NA; v_call: TRBV12-5; j_call: TRBJ2-1; cdr3_aa: CASGLPPRIPRAFF; cdr3_nt: TGTGCTAGTGGTTTGCCACCTCGGATCCCGAGGGCGTTCTTC
clone_size: NA; d_call: NA; v_call: TRBV18; j_call: TRBJ2-1; cdr3_aa: CASSPRVLVAYNEQFF; cdr3_nt: TGTGCCAGCTCACCACGGGTCCTAGTTGCTTACAATGAGCAGTTCTTC
clone_size: NA; d_call: NA; v_call: TRBV5-4; j_call: TRBJ1-4; cdr3_aa: CASSTGATNEKLFF; cdr3_nt: TGTGCCAGCAGTACAGGTGCAACTAATGAAAAACTGTTTTTT
clone_size: NA; d_call: TRBD1; v_call: TRBV18; j_call: TRBJ2-5; cdr3_aa: CAGSTGVGETQYF; cdr3_nt: TGTGCCGGATCGACAGGGGTCGGGGAGACCCAGTACTTC
clone_size: NA; d_call: TRBD2; v_call: TRBV9; j_call: TRBJ2-1; cdr3_aa: CASSVVAGGPNGGNEQFF; cdr3_nt: TGTGCCAGCAGCGTAGTAGCGGGAGGGCCCAATGGTGGAAATGAGCAGTTCTTC
clone_size: NA; d_call: TRBD1; v_call: TRBV10-1; j_call: TRBJ1-1; cdr3_aa: CASSDGTGLRTEAFF; cdr3_nt: TGCGCCAGCAGTGATGGGACAGGGTTAAGGACTGAAGCTTTCTTT
clone_size: once; d_call: NA; v_call: TRBV12-1; j_call: TRBJ2-1; cdr3_aa: CASSFALRQVPQTGNEQFF; cdr3_nt: TGTGCCAGCAGCTTTGCGCTCCGACAGGTGCCCCAAACGGGCAATGAGCAGTTCTTC
clone_size: NA; d_call: NA; v_call: TRBV6-5; j_call: TRBJ2-3; cdr3_aa: CASRRPGTSTDTQYF; cdr3_nt: TGTGCCAGCAGGCGTCCCGGGACCTCGACAGATACGCAGTATTTT
clone_size: few; d_call: TRBD1; v_call: TRBV5-4; j_call: TRBJ1-2; cdr3_aa: CASSSPRDRGYTF; cdr3_nt: TGTGCCAGCAGTTCCCCTAGGGACAGGGGCTACACCTTC
clone_size: NA; d_call: TRBD2; v_call: TRBV27; j_call: TRBJ2-5; cdr3_aa: CANKGYSRELCETQYF; cdr3_nt: TGTGCCAACAAGGGGTACTCGCGGGAGTTATGTGAGACCCAGTACTTC
clone_size: NA; d_call: TRBD2; v_call: TRBV10-3; j_call: TRBJ2-7; cdr3_aa: CAISESGLAESYEQYF; cdr3_nt: TGTGCCATCAGTGAGTCTGGGCTAGCGGAATCCTACGAGCAGTACTTC
clone_size: NA; d_call: NA; v_call: TRBV28; j_call: TRBJ2-1; cdr3_aa: CASSLLLARQFF; cdr3_nt: TGTGCCAGCAGTTTATTGCTAGCGCGGCAGTTCTTC
clone_size: NA; d_call: NA; v_call: TRBV7-9; j_call: TRBJ2-5; cdr3_aa: CASSPRGETQYF; cdr3_nt: TGTGCCAGCAGCCCCCGGGGAGAGACCCAGTACTTC
clone_size: NA; d_call: NA; v_call: TRBV19; j_call: TRBJ1-3; cdr3_aa: CASRDSRTGSGNTIYF; cdr3_nt: TGTGCCAGTCGAGACTCAAGGACCGGCTCTGGAAACACCATATATTTT
clone_size: NA; d_call: NA; v_call: TRBV9; j_call: TRBJ2-7; cdr3_aa: CASSVAGDPTYEQYF; cdr3_nt: TGTGCCAGCAGCGTAGCTGGCGACCCAACCTACGAGCAGTACTTC
clone_size: few; d_call: NA; v_call: TRBV30; j_call: TRBJ1-2; cdr3_aa: CAWRPQTGTNYGYTF; cdr3_nt: TGTGCCTGGAGGCCTCAAACAGGGACCAACTATGGCTACACCTTC